This is a list of T cell receptor beta chains from one sample in a study of blood T cell repertoires in COVID-19. Here immunoSEQ multiplex PCR was the method, and the copy in TCRdb shows in-frame clones only, minus some. The table records tens of thousands of clones, around 80% of them present only once. Sequenced material: peripheral blood. The receptors shown here come from a woman aged 55-75 years with acute or convalescent COVID-19. CDR3s include the opening cysteine and the closing phenylalanine or tryptophan. D genes are given only for firm matches. Rows give clone size only sometimes, using once, few, many, or a class for an expanded clone.

j_call d_call v_call clone_size cdr3_nt cdr3_aa
TRBJ1-2 NA TRBV7-2 once TGTGCCAGCAGCTTAGTACAGCATGGCTACACCTTC CASSLVQHGYTF
TRBJ1-4 NA TRBV28 NA TGTGCCAGCAGCGCCGGGAGGGCGGAAAAACTGTTTTTT CASSAGRAEKLFF
TRBJ1-1 TRBD1 TRBV10-3 NA TGTGCCATCGGGCAGGGGGACACTGAAGCTTTCTTT CAIGQGDTEAFF
TRBJ1-1 NA TRBV10-1 NA TGCGCCAGCAGGGGCATCGGGAACACTGAAGCTTTCTTT CASRGIGNTEAFF
TRBJ1-2 NA TRBV6-5 NA TGTGCCAGCACGGGGTGGGCTAACTATGGCTACACCTTC CASTGWANYGYTF
TRBJ1-5 NA TRBV6-4 NA TGTGCCAGCCCGGGGGGCTATCAGCCCCAGCATTTT CASPGGYQPQHF
TRBJ1-6 TRBD1 TRBV6-5 NA TGTGCCAGCAGTTCCCCGGGACAGGGGATCTCACCCCTCCACTTT CASSSPGQGISPLHF
TRBJ2-1 NA TRBV9 many TGTGCCAGCAGCGTAGCTAAGGGGCCGGAGCAGTTCTTC CASSVAKGPEQFF
TRBJ1-2 NA TRBV7-9 NA TGTGCCAGCAGCTTATTCCAGGGGCCCTCTGGCTACACCTTC CASSLFQGPSGYTF
TRBJ1-1 NA TRBV7-2 NA TGTGCCAGCAGCTTAATGACACCAGCGAACACTGAAGCTTTCTTT CASSLMTPANTEAFF
TRBJ1-5 TRBD1 TRBV10-2 once TGCGCCAGCAGTAGTGCAGGGGGCGGGCAGCCCCAGCATTTT CASSSAGGGQPQHF
TRBJ2-1 NA TRBV4-1 NA TGCGCCAGCACCAAACGGGGGACAGACTACAATGAGCAGTTCTTC CASTKRGTDYNEQFF
TRBJ1-2 NA TRBV3-1/TRBV3-2 NA TGTGCCAGCAGCCAAGACCTCACAGGGAGAGGCTACACCTTC CASSQDLTGRGYTF
TRBJ1-1 NA TRBV5-8 NA TGTGCCAGCAGCTCCAGGGTTGAAGCTTTCTTT CASSSRVEAFF
TRBJ2-1 NA TRBV6-2/TRBV6-3 NA TGTGCCAGCAGTTACTCGGGAGTTACGCAGTTCTTC CASSYSGVTQFF
TRBJ2-2 TRBD2 TRBV7-2 NA TGTGCCAGCAGCGCGACTAGCGGGAGGACCGGGGAGCTGTTTTTT CASSATSGRTGELFF
TRBJ2-7 NA TRBV3-1/TRBV3-2 NA TGTGCCAGCAGCCAAGACTACAGGTCGGTCTACGAGCAGTACTTC CASSQDYRSVYEQYF
TRBJ1-3 NA TRBV30 NA TGTGCCTGGAGTGTACCCGGGGTCGGAGACACCATATATTTT CAWSVPGVGDTIYF
TRBJ1-6 TRBD1 TRBV6-2/TRBV6-3 NA TGTGCCAGCAGCCGCCCGGGGCAGGGGGTCACACCCCTCCACTTT CASSRPGQGVTPLHF
TRBJ2-7 TRBD2 TRBV19 few TGTGCCAGTAGTTTCTCGGCCGGGACTAGCGGCTCCTACGAGCAGTACTTC CASSFSAGTSGSYEQYF
TRBJ1-1 TRBD1 TRBV5-6 NA TGTGCCAGCAGCTTACCTGACAGGGCAAGCACTGAAGCTTTCTTT CASSLPDRASTEAFF
TRBJ2-1 NA TRBV11-2 NA TGTGCCAGCAGCTTCGGACAGGGAGGGTCAGATGAGCAGTTCTTC CASSFGQGGSDEQFF
TRBJ1-1 NA TRBV11-2 NA TGTGCCAGCCGTTTCGGAGGAAGAGGTATGAACACTGAAGCTTTCTTT CASRFGGRGMNTEAFF
TRBJ1-1 TRBD1 TRBV29-1 NA TGCAGCGTTGGGGGACAGGGGGGAACTGAAGCTTTCTTT CSVGGQGGTEAFF
TRBJ2-5 NA TRBV5-6 once TGTGCCAGCAGCGGAGGACTTTCCGCGGTACAAGAGACCCAGTACTTC CASSGGLSAVQETQYF
TRBJ2-3 TRBD1 TRBV28 NA TGTGCCAGCAGTTATGGACAGGGCCTTAGCACAGATACGCAGTATTTT CASSYGQGLSTDTQYF
TRBJ1-1 NA TRBV27 NA TGTGCCAGCAGTGTTTCTTCCGAGGGCGGGGAAGCTTTCTTT CASSVSSEGGEAFF
TRBJ1-1 NA TRBV7-6 NA TGTGCCAGCAGCTCCCAGGGGAACACTGAAGCTTTCTTT CASSSQGNTEAFF
TRBJ1-5 NA TRBV19 NA TGTGCCAGTACACGGGGGATGAGCAATCAGCCCCAGCATTTT CASTRGMSNQPQHF
TRBJ1-2 NA TRBV27 once TGTGCCAGCAGTCCTCTACAGGGTGTTTATGGCTACACCTTC CASSPLQGVYGYTF
TRBJ1-4 TRBD1 TRBV7-2 NA TGTGCCAGCAGCTTAGGTGGGACAGAGGGTGAAAAACTGTTTTTT CASSLGGTEGEKLFF